These T cell receptor beta chains were read from a single sample in a study of shared clonotypes between healthy human individuals. TCRdb keeps only in-frame clones here, not all; method: immunoSEQ multiplex PCR. Of about 690,000 clones listed, 90% are singletons. The specimen was memory CD8+ T cells from PBMCs. The receptors were sampled from a man aged 18 to 30 in good health. Some clones in this sample may be carry-over from other donors' samples. The CDR3 runs from the conserved cysteine through the conserved F or W. D genes are given only for firm matches. Clone size is given for some rows only: seen once, a few or many times, or a class if the clone is expanded.

size: -
D: -
length: 12
J: TRBJ1-2
V: TRBV29-1
DNA: TGCAGCGCAGCCACAGGGTACTATGGCTACACCTTC
CDR3: CSAATGYYGYTF

size: -
D: TRBD2
length: 18
J: TRBJ2-5
V: TRBV4-1
DNA: TGCGCCAGCAGCCCATACCCGGGACTAGCGGGACCTCAAGAGACCCAGTACTTC
CDR3: CASSPYPGLAGPQETQYF

size: -
D: TRBD1
length: 14
J: TRBJ2-5
V: TRBV28
DNA: TGTGCCAGCAGTCGGGACAGACCCCAAGAGACCCAGTACTTC
CDR3: CASSRDRPQETQYF

size: -
D: -
length: 13
J: TRBJ2-7
V: TRBV25-1
DNA: TGTGCCAGCAGTGAAGACTACTCTTACGAGCAGTACTTC
CDR3: CASSEDYSYEQYF

size: -
D: -
length: 12
J: TRBJ2-3
V: TRBV6-1
DNA: TGTGCCAGCAGTGGCTACGCAGATACGCAGTATTTT
CDR3: CASSGYADTQYF

size: once
D: -
length: 11
J: TRBJ1-1
V: TRBV6-6
DNA: TGTGCCAGCAGTTACCACCGGAGGGCTTTCTTT
CDR3: CASSYHRRAFF

size: -
D: TRBD2
length: 18
J: TRBJ2-7
V: TRBV10-1
DNA: TGCGCCAGCAGTGAGAGTAAGGGGAAAGCGGGAGCCGCCTACGAGCAGTACTTC
CDR3: CASSESKGKAGAAYEQYF

size: -
D: -
length: 14
J: TRBJ1-4
V: TRBV10-3
DNA: TGTGCCATCAGTGGACAGTCAACTAATGAAAAACTGTTTTTT
CDR3: CAISGQSTNEKLFF

size: -
D: TRBD1
length: 13
J: TRBJ2-2
V: TRBV19
DNA: TGTGCCAGTAGGACAGGGGTAGGTGGGGAGCTGTTTTTT
CDR3: CASRTGVGGELFF

size: -
D: -
length: 14
J: TRBJ1-2
V: TRBV2
DNA: TGTGCCAGCAGTGAAGCGCTTTCTGGGTATGGCTACACCTTC
CDR3: CASSEALSGYGYTF

size: -
D: TRBD2
length: 15
J: TRBJ2-1
V: TRBV19
DNA: TGTGCCAGTAGTATAGATCCGCGGGGGTACAATGAGCAGTTCTTC
CDR3: CASSIDPRGYNEQFF

size: -
D: -
length: 15
J: TRBJ1-4
V: TRBV7-9
DNA: TGTGCCAGCAGCTTACGGGGGGCAACTAATGAAAAACTGTTTTTT
CDR3: CASSLRGATNEKLFF

size: -
D: -
length: 13
J: TRBJ2-1
V: TRBV9
DNA: TGTGCCACCTCATCCGGGGCCGTCAATGAGCAGTTCTTC
CDR3: CATSSGAVNEQFF

size: -
D: -
length: 16
J: TRBJ2-3
V: TRBV10-3
DNA: TGTGCCATCAGTGAGTCAGGGGCAGGGATCACAGATACGCAGTATTTT
CDR3: CAISESGAGITDTQYF

size: -
D: TRBD2
length: 18
J: TRBJ2-2
V: TRBV13
DNA: TGTGCCAGCAGCTTCCCGGGACTAGCGGGGCGTCGCACCGGGGAGCTGTTTTTT
CDR3: CASSFPGLAGRRTGELFF

size: few
D: TRBD1
length: 15
J: TRBJ1-1
V: TRBV15
DNA: TGTGCCACCAGCGGAGGGACAGGGGTTGGCACTGAAGCTTTCTTT
CDR3: CATSGGTGVGTEAFF

size: few
D: -
length: 12
J: TRBJ1-1
V: TRBV7-8
DNA: TGTGCCAGCAGCTTTATCGGCACTGAAGCTTTCTTT
CDR3: CASSFIGTEAFF

size: -
D: -
length: 16
J: TRBJ2-1
V: TRBV1
DNA: TGCACCAGCCACGAGACTAGCTTTTCTCCCTACAATGAGCAGTTCTTC
CDR3: CTSHETSFSPYNEQFF

size: once
D: -
length: 15
J: TRBJ1-1
V: TRBV28
DNA: TGTGCCAGCAGTTATGACACAGGGTTGAACACTGAAGCTTTCTTT
CDR3: CASSYDTGLNTEAFF

size: few
D: -
length: 10
J: TRBJ1-1
V: TRBV28
DNA: TGTGCCAGCAGCACCCGTGAAGCTTTCTTT
CDR3: CASSTREAFF

size: -
D: -
length: 15
J: TRBJ2-7
V: TRBV7-2
DNA: TGTGCCAGCAGGCCCCAGCCGCGGGACCCCTACGAGCAGTACTTC
CDR3: CASRPQPRDPYEQYF

size: -
D: TRBD1
length: 15
J: TRBJ1-1
V: TRBV9
DNA: TGTGCCAGCAGCCCTTGGACAGGGGGGAACACTGAAGCTTTCTTT
CDR3: CASSPWTGGNTEAFF

size: -
D: TRBD1
length: 16
J: TRBJ2-2
V: TRBV12-5
DNA: TGTGCTAGTGGTTTGGGACAGGGGGCGGGGACCGGGGAGCTGTTTTTT
CDR3: CASGLGQGAGTGELFF

size: -
D: -
length: 16
J: TRBJ2-7
V: TRBV28
DNA: TGTGCCAGCAGGCCGTCCGTCAGGTCTCAAGGCTACGAGCAGTACTTC
CDR3: CASRPSVRSQGYEQYF

size: -
D: -
length: 15
J: TRBJ2-3
V: TRBV4-1
DNA: TGCGCCAGCAGCCAAGGGGGAACCTCCACAGATACGCAGTATTTT
CDR3: CASSQGGTSTDTQYF

size: few
D: -
length: 15
J: TRBJ1-6
V: TRBV4-3
DNA: TGCGCCAGCAGCCAGATAGACAGAAATAATTCACCCCTCCACTTT
CDR3: CASSQIDRNNSPLHF

size: -
D: TRBD2
length: 12
J: TRBJ2-7
V: TRBV29-1
DNA: TGCAGCGCCCTAGCGGGAGGGCCCGAGCAGTACTTC
CDR3: CSALAGGPEQYF

size: few
D: -
length: 13
J: TRBJ2-3
V: TRBV29-1
DNA: TGCAGCGTTGTGTTCCCCGGAAGAGATACGCAGTATTTT
CDR3: CSVVFPGRDTQYF

size: -
D: TRBD2
length: 16
J: TRBJ2-7
V: TRBV4-1
DNA: TGCGCCAGCAGCCAAGGTCCCAGCGGGAGCTCCTACGAGCAGTACTTC
CDR3: CASSQGPSGSSYEQYF

size: -
D: -
length: 14
J: TRBJ2-7
V: TRBV6-5
DNA: TGTGCCAGCAGTCCCACGGCTATAAACTACGAGCAGTACTTC
CDR3: CASSPTAINYEQYF

size: -
D: TRBD2
length: 15
J: TRBJ2-7
V: TRBV11-2
DNA: TGTGCCAGCAGCTTAGATCCGGGGGGGCTCAACGAGCAGTACTTC
CDR3: CASSLDPGGLNEQYF

size: -
D: TRBD2
length: 13
J: TRBJ2-1
V: TRBV15
DNA: TGTGCCACCAGGGGGACTACATACGATGAGCAGTTCTTC
CDR3: CATRGTTYDEQFF

size: -
D: -
length: 15
J: TRBJ2-3
V: TRBV19
DNA: TGTGCCAGTAGTATAGGAGGGCGCGACACAGATACGCAGTATTTT
CDR3: CASSIGGRDTDTQYF

size: -
D: TRBD2
length: 14
J: TRBJ2-7
V: TRBV9
DNA: TGTGCCAGCAGCGCTTCTAGCGGGAGTTACGAGCAGTACTTC
CDR3: CASSASSGSYEQYF

size: few
D: -
length: 14
J: TRBJ1-1
V: TRBV19
DNA: TGTGCCAGTAGTCCCGGGAGTAGGGGGACTGAAGCTTTCTTT
CDR3: CASSPGSRGTEAFF

size: -
D: -
length: 17
J: TRBJ1-2
V: TRBV4-1
DNA: TGCGCCAGCAGCCAAGACCATTATTTCGGGGAGAACTATGGCTACACCTTC
CDR3: CASSQDHYFGENYGYTF